This TCR beta chain is drawn from a study of memory CD4+ T cells and cytomegalovirus serostatus. The sort gate was single viable CD3+CD4+CD8-CD45RO+ cells for memory CD4+ T cells. Donors' CMV status reflects serum IgG against pp150, pp28, p38, p52. From germline, CDR1 is MGHDK and CDR2 SYGVNS. V shed 4 bases and J shed 4 bases, with 5 bases lying between them. The CDR3 contains 11 residues. Some clones are missing from TCRdb's copy, which holds only in-frame ones; the method was immunoSEQ multiplex PCR. In the table there are tens of thousands of clones, around 80% of which are singletons. Details on this clone: Its antigen remains unknown.

Study-wide points: Median bootstrapped AUC for CMV status was just under 0.97 originally, just under 0.93 US-trained. Suggested: most of the CMV-linked TCR signature lies in CD4+ memory cells. CD4+ memory repertoires contained about 40% of the roughly 160 reported CMV TCRbeta sequences.

This rearrangement joins TRBV25-1 to TRBJ2-7; no definite D call. Sequencing used memory CD4+ T cells from blood. This clonotype was obtained from an adult in good health and CMV-seronegative. The CDR3 here is CASSARYEQYF. The CDR3 DNA reads as TGTGCCAGCAGTGCAAGATACGAGCAGTACTTC.